These 31 T cell receptor beta chains were sequenced from one sample in a study of CXCR3-negative and CXCR3-positive naive CD8 T cells. General study points: Hydrophobicity of TRB CDR3s was greater in CXCR3-positive naive cells than in CXCR3-negative naive cells.

Their target antigens are unknown. Each TRB cDNA library was prepared by 5' RACE (with UMI labels). TCRdb re-analyzed the 5' RACE reads; it lists each CDR3 protein once, without DNA. This repertoire includes about 130,000 distinct CDR3 sequences. What was sequenced was naive CXCR3+ CD8+ T cells from blood. Specified subset: CD45RO-CCR7+CD27+CD95- naive CD8+ T cells expressing CXCR3 (TNR3+). The receptor source for this set is a human donor in good health. Some clones in this sample may be carry-over from other donors' samples.

The chain is built from TRBV29-1 and TRBJ2-1; TCRdb names TRBD1, which stays unverified in the absence of DNA. From germline, CDR1 is SQVTM and CDR2 ANQGSEA. This CDR3 is built from 13 residues. The CDR3 spells CSVDVFGGNEQFF.

The chain is built from TRBV7-3 and TRBJ2-1; TCRdb's D call, TRBD2, is unchecked because there is no DNA. Per the germline V gene, CDR1 is SGHTA and CDR2 is FQGTGA. The CDR3 totals 15 residues. This CDR3 is CASSPGLTSYNEQFF. The full variable domain, completed using reference TRBV7-3 and TRBJ2-1, is GAGVSQTPSNKVTEKGKYVELRCDPISGHTALYWYRQSLGQGPEFLIYFQGTGAADDSGLPNDRFFAVRPEGSVSTLKIQRTERGDSAVYLCASSPGLTSYNEQFFGPGTRLTVL.

The gene calls are TRBV6-2 or TRBV6-3 and TRBJ2-1; TCRdb picks TRBD2, but there is no DNA to check that call. The V gene's germline CDR1 is MNHEY and CDR2 SVGEGT. This CDR3 has 16 amino acids. CDR3 region: CASSYPVPGGLFRWFF.

CDR3 sequence: CASSEASGKTQYF. The genes are TRBV10-1 and TRBJ2-5; without DNA, the TCRdb call of TRBD1 cannot be checked. CDR1 WNHNN and CDR2 SYGVQD come from the germline V gene (reference sequence). This CDR3 contains 13 residues.

The genes are TRBV5-5 and TRBJ1-1; TCRdb's D call of TRBD1 is untestable without DNA. Germline V CDR1 and CDR2: SGHKS, YYEKEE (reference sequence). The CDR3 has 14 residues. The CDR3 loop reads CASSLAGAGDEAFF.

The V and J genes are TRBV25-1 and TRBJ2-4; TCRdb reports TRBD1, a call that lacks DNA to check it against. CDR1 MGHDK and CDR2 SYGVNS come from the germline V gene. The CDR3 runs to 12 residues. CDR3 loop: CASLGGRNIQYF.

The chain links TRBV6-2 or TRBV6-3 to TRBJ2-7. Germline values: CDR1 MNHEY, CDR2 SVGEGT. This CDR3 has 13 residues. CDR3 residues: CASSNGITYEQYF.

The genes are TRBV5-4 and TRBJ1-2; TCRdb selects TRBD1, and the lack of DNA leaves this call unchecked. Germline CDR1 and CDR2: SGHNT and YYREEE (reference sequence). CDR3 size: 13 residues. The CDR3 is CASSRDVDYGYTF.

CDR3 loop: CSASFPGALSYEQYF. This rearrangement joins TRBV20-1 to TRBJ2-7; the D gene TCRdb calls, TRBD1, cannot be checked with no DNA. There are 15 residues in the CDR3. Germline V gene data show CDR1 as DFQATT and CDR2 as SNEGSKA (reference sequence).

The chain joins TRBV7-9 to TRBJ2-1; without DNA, the TCRdb call of TRBD2 cannot be checked. Germline V gene data show CDR1 as SEHNR and CDR2 as FQNEAQ (reference sequence). This CDR3 spans 14 amino acids. CDR3 residues: CASSLLLREAEQFF.

The V call is TRBV19, the J call TRBJ1-5. The CDR3 extends over 13 amino acids. Germline V gene sequence: CDR1 LNHDA, CDR2 SQIVND (reference sequence). CDR3 amino acids: CASSNGGNQPQHF.

The chain has TRBV6-5 and TRBJ2-7; TCRdb returns TRBD1, unconfirmable since there is no DNA. This CDR3 contains 16 residues. CDR1 and CDR2 (germline): MNHEY, SVGAGI. The CDR3 region is CASSPQGGQSGTEQYF.

The J gene is TRBJ2-2, the V gene TRBV12-3 or TRBV12-4; TCRdb proposes TRBD1, but this gene call is untestable without DNA. The CDR3 covers 16 residues. CDR3 residues: CASSTEPGAGTGELFF.

The V call is TRBV27, the J call TRBJ2-7; TCRdb's D gene call, TRBD1, goes unchecked for lack of DNA. CDR3 size: 14 residues. Germline values: CDR1 MNHEY, CDR2 SMNVEV (reference sequence). The CDR3 sequence: CASRPSGAYYEQYF.

CDR3 amino acids: CASSSPPGRTYEQYF. The chain employs TRBV21-1 and TRBJ2-7; no DNA is available, so the TRBD1 call from TCRdb remains unchecked. TRBV21-1 is tagged as a pseudogene. The CDR3 extends over 15 amino acids.

The chain links TRBV7-6 to TRBJ1-4; lacking DNA, the TRBD1 call made by TCRdb goes unchecked. Germline V CDR1 and CDR2: SGHVS, FNYEAQ. The CDR3 consists of 18 residues. The CDR3 loop reads CASSLNPDSTSTNEKLFF.

The gene calls are TRBV5-6 and TRBJ2-7; TCRdb's D call, TRBD1, is unchecked because there is no DNA. Germline lookup yields CDR1 SGHDT and CDR2 YYEEEE. The CDR3 sequence is 14 residues long. The chain's CDR3 is CASSSRGRFYEQYF.

V gene TRBV20-1 combines with J gene TRBJ2-1; TCRdb calls TRBD1, which cannot be checked without DNA. Germline V gene data show CDR1 as DFQATT and CDR2 as SNEGSKA (reference sequence). The CDR3 extends over 14 amino acids. CDR3: CSARAAGEIDEQFF.

The V gene is TRBV5-6, the J gene TRBJ2-2; TCRdb indicates TRBD1, and absent DNA this call remains unverified. Per the germline V gene, CDR1 is SGHDT and CDR2 is YYEEEE. The CDR3 sequence is 15 residues long. The CDR3 spells CASSLFQGITGELFF.

J is TRBJ2-7 and V is TRBV7-8; the TRBD1 assignment by TCRdb is unverifiable without DNA. CDR1 and CDR2 (germline): SGHVS, FQNEAQ. The CDR3 is 16 residues long. CDR3 in amino acids: CASSDRDTTISYEQYF.

This chain links TRBV6-2 or TRBV6-3 with TRBJ2-1. CDR1 is MNHEY, CDR2 SVGEGT, per germline. The length of the CDR3 is 14 residues. CDR3 sequence: CASSYPLLSDEQFF.

The chain is built from TRBV13 and TRBJ1-1; TCRdb calls TRBD1, which cannot be checked without DNA. The length of the CDR3 is 15 residues. Germline loops: CDR1 PRHDT, CDR2 FYEKMQ (reference sequence). The CDR3 protein is CASSGRGWGNTEAFF.

This chain links TRBV4-1 with TRBJ1-1. Germline values: CDR1 MGHRA, CDR2 YSYEKL. The CDR3 extends over 13 amino acids. CDR3 sequence reads: CASSQESKTEAFF.

V usage is TRBV12-3 or TRBV12-4 and J usage is TRBJ1-2. This CDR3 has 13 residues. The CDR3 here is CASSTTENYGYTF.

This sequence joins TRBV6-5 and TRBJ2-1; TCRdb designates TRBD2, a call that cannot be tested without DNA. Germline V gene data show CDR1 as MNHEY and CDR2 as SVGAGI. The CDR3 runs to 13 residues. The CDR3 is CASTSDPYNEQFF.

The CDR3 sequence: CASSLDRGKLYEQYF. The rearrangement joins TRBV5-6 to TRBJ2-7; TCRdb picks TRBD1, but there is no DNA to check that call. Germline CDR1 is SGHDT and CDR2 is YYEEEE. This CDR3 region has 15 residues. Looking up the rest from reference TRBV5-6 and TRBJ2-7 gives the full variable domain: DAGVTQSPTHLIKTRGQQVTLRCSPKSGHDTVSWYQQALGQGPQFIFQYYEEEERQRGNFPDRFSGHQFPNYSSELNVNALLLGDSALYLCASSLDRGKLYEQYFGPGTRLTVT.

The gene calls are TRBV5-6 and TRBJ2-5; the TRBD1 assignment by TCRdb is unverifiable without DNA. CDR1 is SGHDT and CDR2 is YYEEEE in the germline V gene. This CDR3 has 13 residues. CDR3 sequence reads: CASSFRQGETQYF.

The chain carries TRBV28 and TRBJ2-7; TCRdb proposes TRBD1, but this gene call is untestable without DNA. The CDR3 covers 16 residues. Germline V gene data show CDR1 as MDHEN and CDR2 as SYDVKM. CDR3 sequence reads: CASSLWRQGFSDEQYF. The entire variable domain, with the rest obtained from reference TRBV28 and TRBJ2-7, is as follows: DVKVTQSSRYLVKRTGEKVFLECVQDMDHENMFWYRQDPGLGLRLIYFSYDVKMKEKGDIPEGYSVSREKKERFSLILESASTNQTSMYLCASSLWRQGFSDEQYFGPGTRLTVT.

The V and J genes are TRBV7-2 and TRBJ1-5. The CDR3 is 14 residues long. Germline CDR1 SGHTA, CDR2 FQGNSA. Here the CDR3 reads CASSWANGNQPQHF.

The chain links TRBV28 to TRBJ1-2; TCRdb indicates TRBD1, and absent DNA this call remains unverified. This CDR3 has 16 residues. Germline lookup yields CDR1 MDHEN and CDR2 SYDVKM. The CDR3 protein is CASSTTGQLLNYGYTF.

The chain uses TRBV9 and TRBJ1-1; TCRdb's D call, TRBD1, is unchecked because there is no DNA. CDR3 length equals 13 residues. The germline CDR1 and CDR2 sequences are SGDLS and YYNGEE. CDR3: CASSVGGDTEAFF.